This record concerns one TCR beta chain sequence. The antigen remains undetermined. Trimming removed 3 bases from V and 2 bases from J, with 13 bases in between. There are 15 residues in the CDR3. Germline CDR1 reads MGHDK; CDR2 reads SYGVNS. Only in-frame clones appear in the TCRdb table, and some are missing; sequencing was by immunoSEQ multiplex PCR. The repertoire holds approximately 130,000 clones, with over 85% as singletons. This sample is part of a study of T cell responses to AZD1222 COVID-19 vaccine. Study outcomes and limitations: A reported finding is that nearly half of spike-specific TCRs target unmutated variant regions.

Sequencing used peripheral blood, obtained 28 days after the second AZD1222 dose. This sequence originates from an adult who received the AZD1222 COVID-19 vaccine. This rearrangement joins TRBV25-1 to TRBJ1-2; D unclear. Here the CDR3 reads CASSDDRGPNYGYTF. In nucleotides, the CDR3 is TGTGCCAGCAGTGATGACCGTGGACCGAACTATGGCTACACCTTC.